This T cell receptor (beta chain) was recovered during a study of blood T cell repertoires in COVID-19. Overall study context: Acute and convalescent COVID-19 specimens originated in the United States, Italy and Spain. The cDNA or gDNA used as material had been derived from T cells, B-cell-depleted T cells, or PBMCs.

In the study's own analysis: Estimation of nucleated cell counts relied on the amplification of reference gene primers. Some clones are missing from TCRdb's copy, which holds only in-frame ones; the method was immunoSEQ multiplex PCR. From that table come the V and J calls and clone size; the DNA was used to work out D and trimming. The table lists some 150,000 clones, around 76% of them singletons, with roughly 4.3% in the top ten. Germline values: CDR1 SGHKS, CDR2 YYEKEE (reference sequence). V shed 1 base and J shed 2 bases, with 16 bases lying between them. CDR3 length: 16 amino acids. The chain links TRBV5-5 to TRBJ2-7, with TRBD1 as a possible D gene (6 bases). The sequence derives from a man in his sixties with acute or convalescent COVID-19. Sequences were obtained from peripheral blood. The CDR3 here is CASSLRAQQGTYEQYF. In DNA, the CDR3 is TGTGCCAGCAGCTTGAGGGCCCAACAGGGAACCTACGAGCAGTACTTC.